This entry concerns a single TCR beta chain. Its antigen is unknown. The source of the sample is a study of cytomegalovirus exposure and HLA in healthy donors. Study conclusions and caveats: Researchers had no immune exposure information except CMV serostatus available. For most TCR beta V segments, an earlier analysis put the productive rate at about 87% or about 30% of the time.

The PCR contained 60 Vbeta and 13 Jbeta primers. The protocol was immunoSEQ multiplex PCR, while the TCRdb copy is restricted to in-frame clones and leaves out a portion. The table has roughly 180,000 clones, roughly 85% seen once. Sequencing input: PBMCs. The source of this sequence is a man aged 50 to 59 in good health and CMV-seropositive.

CDR3 coding DNA: TGCGCCAGCTCCCACCCCGGGCAGGGTTATGGCTACACCTTC. Protein sequence: CASSHPGQGYGYTF. The chain carries TRBV4-3 and TRBJ1-2; the D gene is possibly TRBD1 (5 bases). This CDR3 comprises 14 residues. V lost 8 bases and J 5 bases, leaving 18 bases between the germline ends. Germline CDR1 is LGHNA and CDR2 is YSLEER.